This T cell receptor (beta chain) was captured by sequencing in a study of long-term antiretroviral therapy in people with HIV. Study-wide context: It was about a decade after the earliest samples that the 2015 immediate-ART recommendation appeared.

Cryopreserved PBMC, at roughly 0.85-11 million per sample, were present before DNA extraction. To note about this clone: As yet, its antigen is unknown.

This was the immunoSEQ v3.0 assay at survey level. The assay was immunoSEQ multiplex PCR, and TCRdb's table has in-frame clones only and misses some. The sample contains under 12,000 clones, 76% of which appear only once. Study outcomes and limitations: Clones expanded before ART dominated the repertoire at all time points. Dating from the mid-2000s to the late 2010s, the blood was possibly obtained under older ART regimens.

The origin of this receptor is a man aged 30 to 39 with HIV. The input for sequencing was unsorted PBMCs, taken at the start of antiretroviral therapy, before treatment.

CDR3 protein: CASSPQTYEQYF. The CDR3, as DNA: TGTGCCAGCAGCCCCCAGACCTACGAGCAGTACTTC. V and J are TRBV7-2 and TRBJ2-7, with D hard to call. The CDR3 consists of 12 residues. Deletions cut 5 bases from V and 2 bases from J, with 7 bases between. Germline CDR1 and CDR2: SGHTA and FQGNSA.